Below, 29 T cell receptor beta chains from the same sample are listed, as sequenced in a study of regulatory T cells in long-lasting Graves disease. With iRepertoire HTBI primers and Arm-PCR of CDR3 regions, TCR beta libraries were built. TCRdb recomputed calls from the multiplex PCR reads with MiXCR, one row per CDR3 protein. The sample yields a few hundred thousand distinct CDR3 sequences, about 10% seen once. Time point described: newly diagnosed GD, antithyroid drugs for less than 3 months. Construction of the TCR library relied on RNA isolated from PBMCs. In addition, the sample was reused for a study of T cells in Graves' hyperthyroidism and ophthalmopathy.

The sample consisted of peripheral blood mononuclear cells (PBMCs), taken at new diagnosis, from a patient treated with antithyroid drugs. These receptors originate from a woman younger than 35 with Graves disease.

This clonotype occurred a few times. DNA of the CDR3: TGCAGTGCTAGGCGACTAGCGGATAGCTCCTACGAGCAGTACTTC. Protein: CSARRLADSSYEQYF. The chain has TRBV20-1 and TRBJ2-7, with 9 bases that match TRBD2. The J segment lost 0 bases and the V segment lost 3 bases, leaving 6 bases of the junction unmatched. CDR3 size: 15 residues. The V gene's germline CDR1 is DFQATT and CDR2 SNEGSKA (reference sequence).

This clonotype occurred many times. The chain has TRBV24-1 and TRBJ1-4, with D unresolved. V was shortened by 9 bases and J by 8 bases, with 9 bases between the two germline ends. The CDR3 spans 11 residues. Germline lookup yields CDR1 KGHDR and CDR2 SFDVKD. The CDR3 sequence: CATGVAEKLFF. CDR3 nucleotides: TGTGCCACCGGGGTGGCAGAAAAACTGTTTTTT.

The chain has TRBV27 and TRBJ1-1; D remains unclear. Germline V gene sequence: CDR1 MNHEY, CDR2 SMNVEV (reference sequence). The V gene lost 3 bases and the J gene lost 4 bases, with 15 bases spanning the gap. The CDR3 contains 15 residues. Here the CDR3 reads CASSLLGLSGTEAFF. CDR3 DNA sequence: TGTGCCAGCAGTTTGTTGGGTTTATCGGGCACTGAAGCTTTCTTT.

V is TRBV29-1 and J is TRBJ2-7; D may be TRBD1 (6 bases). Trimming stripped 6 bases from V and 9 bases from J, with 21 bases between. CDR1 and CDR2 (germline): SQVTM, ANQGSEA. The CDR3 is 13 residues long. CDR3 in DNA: TGCAGCGTCCAGACAGGTTCGCTGGGTGGGCAGTACTTC. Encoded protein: CSVQTGSLGGQYF.

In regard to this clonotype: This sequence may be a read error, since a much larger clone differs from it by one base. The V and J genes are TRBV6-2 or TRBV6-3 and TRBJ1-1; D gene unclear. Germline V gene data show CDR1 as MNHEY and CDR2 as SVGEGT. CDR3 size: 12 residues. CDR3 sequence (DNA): TGTGCCATCAGTGAGGCCGGGAACCGAGCTCTCTTT. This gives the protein CAISEAGNRALF.

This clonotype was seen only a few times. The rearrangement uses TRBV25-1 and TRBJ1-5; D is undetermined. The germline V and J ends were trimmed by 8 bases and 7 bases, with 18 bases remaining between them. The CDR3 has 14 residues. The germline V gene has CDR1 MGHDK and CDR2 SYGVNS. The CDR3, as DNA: TGTGCCAGCCCAATGGTAGGATTCGGGCAGCCCCAGCATTTT. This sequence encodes CASPMVGFGQPQHF.

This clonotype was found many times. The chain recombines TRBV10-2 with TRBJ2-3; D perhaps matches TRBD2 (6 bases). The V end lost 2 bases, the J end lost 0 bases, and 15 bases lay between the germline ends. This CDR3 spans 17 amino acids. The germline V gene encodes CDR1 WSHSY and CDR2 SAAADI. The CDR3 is CASSEDMGLISTDTQYF. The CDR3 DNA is TGCGCCAGCAGTGAGGATATGGGACTTATCAGCACAGATACGCAGTATTTT.

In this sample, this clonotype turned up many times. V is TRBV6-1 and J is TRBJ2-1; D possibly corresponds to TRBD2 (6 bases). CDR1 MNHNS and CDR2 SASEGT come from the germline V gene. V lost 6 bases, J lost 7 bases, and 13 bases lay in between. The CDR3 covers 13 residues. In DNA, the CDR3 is TGTGCCAGCAGGACCGGGGGTCCAAATGAGCAGTTCTTC. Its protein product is CASRTGGPNEQFF.

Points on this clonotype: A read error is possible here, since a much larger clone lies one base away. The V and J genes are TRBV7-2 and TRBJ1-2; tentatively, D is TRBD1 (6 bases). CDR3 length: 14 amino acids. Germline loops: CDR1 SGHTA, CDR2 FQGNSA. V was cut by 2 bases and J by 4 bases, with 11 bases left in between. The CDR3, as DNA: TGTGCCAGCAGCTTACAGGGGTTCTTCTATGGCTACACCTTC. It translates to CASSLQGFFYGYTF.

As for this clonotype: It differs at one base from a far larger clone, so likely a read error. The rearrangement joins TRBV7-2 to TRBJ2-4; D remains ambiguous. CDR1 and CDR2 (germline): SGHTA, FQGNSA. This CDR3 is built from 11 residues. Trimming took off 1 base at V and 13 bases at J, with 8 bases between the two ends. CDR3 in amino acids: CASSLVEAQYF. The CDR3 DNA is TGTGCCAGCAGCTTAGTTGAGGCCCAGTACTTC.

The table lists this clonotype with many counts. CDR3 loop: CASSLKCSSGKPRDDDEQYF. In nucleotides, the CDR3 is TGTGCCAGCAGCTTAAAATGCTCGTCCGGTAAACCCCGAGACGATGACGAGCAGTACTTC. The chain combines TRBV7-3 with TRBJ2-7, with D unclear. Germline V lookup: CDR1 SGHTA, CDR2 FQGTGA. V dropped 1 base and J dropped 5 bases, with 30 bases sitting between them. The CDR3 has 20 residues.

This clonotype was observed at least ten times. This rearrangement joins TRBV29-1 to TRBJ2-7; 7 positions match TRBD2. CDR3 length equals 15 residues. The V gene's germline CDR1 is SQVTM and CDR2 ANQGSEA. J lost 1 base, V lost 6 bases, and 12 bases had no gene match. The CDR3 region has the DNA TGCAGCGTCGGTGGGGTGGGAGGGCCGTCCTACGAGCAGTACTTC. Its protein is CSVGGVGGPSYEQYF.

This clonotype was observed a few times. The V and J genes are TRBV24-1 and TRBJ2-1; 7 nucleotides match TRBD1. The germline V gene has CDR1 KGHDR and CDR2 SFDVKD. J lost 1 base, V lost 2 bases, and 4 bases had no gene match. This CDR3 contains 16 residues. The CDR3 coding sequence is TGTGCCACCAGTGATTATCGGGACAGATCCTACAATGAGCAGTTCTTC. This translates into CATSDYRDRSYNEQFF.

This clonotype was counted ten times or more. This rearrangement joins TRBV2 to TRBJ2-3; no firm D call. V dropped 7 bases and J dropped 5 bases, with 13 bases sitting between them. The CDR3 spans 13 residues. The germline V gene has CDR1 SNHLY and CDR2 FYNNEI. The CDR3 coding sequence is TGTGCCAGCACGACCATCTGGGAAGATACGCAGTATTTT. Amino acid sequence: CASTTIWEDTQYF.

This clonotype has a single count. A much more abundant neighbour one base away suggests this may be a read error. The CDR3 spells CARSSDLLGKTF. The DNA for the CDR3 is TGTGCCAGAAGCTCCGATCTCTTGGGTAAAACCTTC. V is TRBV7-8 and J is TRBJ1-2; D unresolved. Germline lookup yields CDR1 SGHVS and CDR2 FQNEAQ. This CDR3 is 12 amino acids long.

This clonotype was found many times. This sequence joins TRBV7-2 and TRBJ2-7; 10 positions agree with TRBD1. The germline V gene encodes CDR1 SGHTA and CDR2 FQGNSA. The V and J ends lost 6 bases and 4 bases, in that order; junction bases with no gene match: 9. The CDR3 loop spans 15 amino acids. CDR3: CASRPDRGPPYEQYF. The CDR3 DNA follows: TGTGCCAGCAGACCAGACAGGGGGCCCCCTTACGAGCAGTACTTC.

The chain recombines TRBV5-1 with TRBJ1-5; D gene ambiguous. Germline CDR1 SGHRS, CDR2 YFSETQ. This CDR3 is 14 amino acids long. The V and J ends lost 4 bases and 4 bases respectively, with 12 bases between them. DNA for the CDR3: TGCGCCAGCAGCCAGGACGGACCTAATCAGCCCCAGCATTTT. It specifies CASSQDGPNQPQHF.

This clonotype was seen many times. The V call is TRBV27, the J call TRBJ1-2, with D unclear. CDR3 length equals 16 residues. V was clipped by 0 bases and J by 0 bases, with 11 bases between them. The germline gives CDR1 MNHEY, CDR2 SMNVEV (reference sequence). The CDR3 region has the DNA TGTGCCAGCAGTTTATCGTTTACTGGTTCTAACTATGGCTACACCTTC. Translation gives CASSLSFTGSNYGYTF.

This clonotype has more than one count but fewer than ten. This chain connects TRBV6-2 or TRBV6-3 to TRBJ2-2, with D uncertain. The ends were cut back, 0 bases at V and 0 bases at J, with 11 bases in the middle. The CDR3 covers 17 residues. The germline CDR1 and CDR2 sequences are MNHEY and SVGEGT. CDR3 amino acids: CASSYSAATTNTGELFF. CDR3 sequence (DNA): TGTGCCAGCAGTTACTCGGCCGCTACGACGAACACCGGGGAGCTGTTTTTT.

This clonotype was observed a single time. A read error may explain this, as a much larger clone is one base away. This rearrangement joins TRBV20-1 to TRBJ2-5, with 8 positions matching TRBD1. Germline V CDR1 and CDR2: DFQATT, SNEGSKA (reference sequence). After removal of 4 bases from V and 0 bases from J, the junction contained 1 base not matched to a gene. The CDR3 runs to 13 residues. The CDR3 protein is CSATRGHQETQYF. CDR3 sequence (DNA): TGCAGTGCTACCAGGGGGCACCAAGAGACCCAGTACTTC.

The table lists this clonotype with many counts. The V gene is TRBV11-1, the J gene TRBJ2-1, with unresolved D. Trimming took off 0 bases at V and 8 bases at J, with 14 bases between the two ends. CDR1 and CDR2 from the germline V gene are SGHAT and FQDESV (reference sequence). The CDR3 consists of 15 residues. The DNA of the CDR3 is TGTGCCAGCAGCTTAGCTGTTCCAGGTGGCGATGAGCAGTTCTTC. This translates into CASSLAVPGGDEQFF. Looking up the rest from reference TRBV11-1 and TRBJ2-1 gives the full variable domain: EAEVAQSPRYKITEKSQAVAFWCDPISGHATLYWYRQILGQGPELLVQFQDESVVDDSQLPKDRFSAERLKGVDSTLKIQPAELGDSAMYLCASSLAVPGGDEQFFGPGTRLTVL.

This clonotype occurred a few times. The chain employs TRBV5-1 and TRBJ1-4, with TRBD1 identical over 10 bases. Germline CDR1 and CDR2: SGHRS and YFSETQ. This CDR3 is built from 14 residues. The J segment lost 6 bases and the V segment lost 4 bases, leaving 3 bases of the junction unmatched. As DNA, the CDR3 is TGCGCCAGCAGCCTGGGGACAGGGGATGAAAAACTGTTTTTT. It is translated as CASSLGTGDEKLFF.

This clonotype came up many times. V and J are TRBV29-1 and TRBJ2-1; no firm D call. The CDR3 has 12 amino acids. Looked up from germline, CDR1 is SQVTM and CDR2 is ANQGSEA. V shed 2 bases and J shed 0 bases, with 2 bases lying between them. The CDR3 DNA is TGCAGCGTTGAAAGCTCCTACAATGAGCAGTTCTTC. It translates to CSVESSYNEQFF.

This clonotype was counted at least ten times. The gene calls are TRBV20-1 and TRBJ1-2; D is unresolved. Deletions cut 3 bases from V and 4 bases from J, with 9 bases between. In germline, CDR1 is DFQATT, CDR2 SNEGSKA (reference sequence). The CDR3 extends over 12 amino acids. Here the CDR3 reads CSASRKSYGYTF. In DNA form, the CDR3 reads TGCAGTGCTAGCCGAAAGTCCTATGGCTACACCTTC.

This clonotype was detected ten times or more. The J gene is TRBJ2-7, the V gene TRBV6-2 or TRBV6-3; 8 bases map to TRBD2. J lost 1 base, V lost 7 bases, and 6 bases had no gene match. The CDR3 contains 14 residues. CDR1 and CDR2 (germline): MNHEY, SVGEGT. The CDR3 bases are TGTGCCAGCAATACGGGAGGGCCGTCCTACGAGCAGTACTTC. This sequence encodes CASNTGGPSYEQYF.

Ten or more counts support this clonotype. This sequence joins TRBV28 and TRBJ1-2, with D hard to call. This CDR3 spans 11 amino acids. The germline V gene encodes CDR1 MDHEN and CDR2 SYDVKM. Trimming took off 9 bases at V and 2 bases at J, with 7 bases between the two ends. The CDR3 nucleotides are TGTGCCAGTACAGAAAACTATGGCTACACCTTC. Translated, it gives CASTENYGYTF.

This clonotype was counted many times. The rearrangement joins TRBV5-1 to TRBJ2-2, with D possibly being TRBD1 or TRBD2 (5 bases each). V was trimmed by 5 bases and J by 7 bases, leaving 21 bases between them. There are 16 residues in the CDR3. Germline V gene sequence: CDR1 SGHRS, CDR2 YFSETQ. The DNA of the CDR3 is TGCGCCAGCAGTCTAAGGGACCTAGCTATTGACGGGGAGCTGTTTTTT. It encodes CASSLRDLAIDGELFF. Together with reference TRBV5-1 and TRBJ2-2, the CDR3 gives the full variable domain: KAGVTQTPRYLIKTRGQQVTLSCSPISGHRSVSWYQQTPGQGLQFLFEYFSETQRNKGNFPGRFSGRQFSNSRSEMNVSTLELGDSALYLCASSLRDLAIDGELFFGEGSRLTVL.

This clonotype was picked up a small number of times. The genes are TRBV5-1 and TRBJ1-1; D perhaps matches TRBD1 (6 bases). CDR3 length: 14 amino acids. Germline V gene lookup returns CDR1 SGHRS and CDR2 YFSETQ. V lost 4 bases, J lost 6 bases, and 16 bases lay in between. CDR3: CASSPDGGLAEAFF. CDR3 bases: TGCGCCAGCAGCCCCGACGGGGGCCTCGCTGAAGCTTTCTTT.

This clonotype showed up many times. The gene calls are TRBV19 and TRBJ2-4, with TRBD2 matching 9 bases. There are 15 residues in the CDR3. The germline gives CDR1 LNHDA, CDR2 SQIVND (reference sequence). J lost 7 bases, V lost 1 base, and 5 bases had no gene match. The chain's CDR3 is CASSIGGGGANIQYF. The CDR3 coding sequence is TGTGCCAGTAGTATAGGAGGCGGGGGGGCCAACATTCAGTACTTC.